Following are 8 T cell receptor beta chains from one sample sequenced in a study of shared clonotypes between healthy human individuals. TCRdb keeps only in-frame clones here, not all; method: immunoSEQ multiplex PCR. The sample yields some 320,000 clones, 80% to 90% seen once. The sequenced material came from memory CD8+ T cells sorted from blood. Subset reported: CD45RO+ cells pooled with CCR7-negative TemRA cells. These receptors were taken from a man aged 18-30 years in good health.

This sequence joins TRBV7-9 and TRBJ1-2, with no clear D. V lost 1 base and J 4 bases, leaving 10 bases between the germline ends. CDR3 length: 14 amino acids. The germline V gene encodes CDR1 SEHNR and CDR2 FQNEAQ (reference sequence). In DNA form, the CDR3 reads TGTGCCAGCAGCTTAGGTCAGAGCCTCTATGGCTACACCTTC. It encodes CASSLGQSLYGYTF.

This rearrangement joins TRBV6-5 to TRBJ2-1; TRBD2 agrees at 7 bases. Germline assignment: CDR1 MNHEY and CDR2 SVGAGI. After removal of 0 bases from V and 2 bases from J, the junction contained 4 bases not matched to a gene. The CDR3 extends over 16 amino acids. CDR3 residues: CASSYSAGEAYNEQFF. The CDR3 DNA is TGTGCCAGCAGTTACTCTGCGGGAGAGGCCTACAATGAGCAGTTCTTC.

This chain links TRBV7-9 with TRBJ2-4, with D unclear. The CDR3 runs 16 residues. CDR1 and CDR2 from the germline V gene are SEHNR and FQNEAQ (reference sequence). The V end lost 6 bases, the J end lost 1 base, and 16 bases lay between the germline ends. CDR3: CASSSIPDGAKNIQYF. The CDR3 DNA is TGTGCCAGCAGTTCTATCCCGGACGGGGCCAAAAACATTCAGTACTTC.

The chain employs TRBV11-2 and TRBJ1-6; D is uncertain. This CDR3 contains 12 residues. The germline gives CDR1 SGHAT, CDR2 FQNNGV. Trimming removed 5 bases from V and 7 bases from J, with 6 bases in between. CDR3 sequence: CASSTSNSPLHF. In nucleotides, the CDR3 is TGTGCCAGCAGCACCAGCAATTCACCCCTCCACTTT. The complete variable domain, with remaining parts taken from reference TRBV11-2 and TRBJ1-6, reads EAGVAQSPRYKIIEKRQSVAFWCNPISGHATLYWYQQILGQGPKLLIQFQNNGVVDDSQLPKDRFSAERLKGVDSTLKIQPAKLEDSAVYLCASSTSNSPLHFGNGTRLTVT.

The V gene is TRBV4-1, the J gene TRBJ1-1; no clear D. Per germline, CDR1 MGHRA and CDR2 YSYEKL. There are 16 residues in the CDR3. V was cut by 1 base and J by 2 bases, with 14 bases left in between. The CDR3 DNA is TGCGCCAGCAGCCAAGTTTTGGCCCGCTATAACACTGAAGCTTTCTTT. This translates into CASSQVLARYNTEAFF.

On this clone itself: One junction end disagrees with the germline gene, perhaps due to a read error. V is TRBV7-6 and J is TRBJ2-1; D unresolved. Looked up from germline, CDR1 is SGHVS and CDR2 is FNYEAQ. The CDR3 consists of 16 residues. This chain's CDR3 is CASSLATGTAYNEQLF. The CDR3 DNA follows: TGTGCCAGCAGCTTAGCGACGGGTACAGCCTACAATGAGCAGCTCTTC. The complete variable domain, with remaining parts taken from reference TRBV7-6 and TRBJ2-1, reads GAGVSQSPRYKVTKRGQDVALRCDPISGHVSLYWYRQALGQGPEFLTYFNYEAQQDKSGLPNDRFSAERPEGSISTLTIQRTEQRDSAMYRCASSLATGTAYNEQLFGPGTRLTVL.

The CDR3 DNA follows: TGTGCCAGCAGTATCTACTTCCAAGAGACCCAGTACTTC. Its translation is CASSIYFQETQYF. The chain employs TRBV27 and TRBJ2-5, with D uncertain. V was shortened by 5 bases and J by 1 base, with 8 bases between the two germline ends. The germline gives CDR1 MNHEY, CDR2 SMNVEV (reference sequence). CDR3 length equals 13 residues.

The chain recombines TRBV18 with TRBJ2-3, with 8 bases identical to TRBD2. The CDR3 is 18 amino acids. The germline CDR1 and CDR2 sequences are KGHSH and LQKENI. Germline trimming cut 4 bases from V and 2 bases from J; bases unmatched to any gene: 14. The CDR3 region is CASSLDSWSGGPTDTQYF. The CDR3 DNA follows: TGTGCCAGCTCACTGGACAGTTGGAGCGGGGGCCCCACAGATACGCAGTATTTT.